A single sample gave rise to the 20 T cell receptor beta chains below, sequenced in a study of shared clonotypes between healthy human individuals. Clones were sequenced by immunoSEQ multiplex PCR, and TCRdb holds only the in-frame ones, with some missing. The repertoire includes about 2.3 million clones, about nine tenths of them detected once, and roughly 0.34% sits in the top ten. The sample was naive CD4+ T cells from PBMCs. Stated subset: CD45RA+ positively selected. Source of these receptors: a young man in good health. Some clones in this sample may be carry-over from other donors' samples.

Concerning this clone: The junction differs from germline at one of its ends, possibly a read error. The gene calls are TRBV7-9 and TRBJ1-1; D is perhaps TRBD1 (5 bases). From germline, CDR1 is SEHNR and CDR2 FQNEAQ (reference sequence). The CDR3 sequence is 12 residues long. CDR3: CASSGPGTRISF. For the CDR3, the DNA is TGTGCCAGCAGCGGACCCGGGACCAGGATTTCCTTT.

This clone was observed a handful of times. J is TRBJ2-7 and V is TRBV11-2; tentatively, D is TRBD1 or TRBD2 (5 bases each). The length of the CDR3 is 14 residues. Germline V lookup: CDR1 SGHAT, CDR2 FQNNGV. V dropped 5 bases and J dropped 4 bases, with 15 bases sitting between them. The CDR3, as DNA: TGTGCCAGCAGCGCCCGGGACGGGGCATACGAGCAGTACTTC. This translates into CASSARDGAYEQYF.

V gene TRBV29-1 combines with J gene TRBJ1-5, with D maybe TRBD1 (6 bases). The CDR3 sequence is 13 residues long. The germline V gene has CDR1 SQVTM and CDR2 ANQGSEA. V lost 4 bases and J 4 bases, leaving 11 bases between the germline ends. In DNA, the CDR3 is TGCAGCGTTGGCAGCGACAGGAATCAGCCCCAGCATTTT. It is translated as CSVGSDRNQPQHF.

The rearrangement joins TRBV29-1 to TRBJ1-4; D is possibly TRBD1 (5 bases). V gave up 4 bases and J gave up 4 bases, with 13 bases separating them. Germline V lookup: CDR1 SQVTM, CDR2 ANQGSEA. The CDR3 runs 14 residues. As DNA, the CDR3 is TGCAGCGTTGTAGTGGGGACCTATAATGAAAAACTGTTTTTT. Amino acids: CSVVVGTYNEKLFF.

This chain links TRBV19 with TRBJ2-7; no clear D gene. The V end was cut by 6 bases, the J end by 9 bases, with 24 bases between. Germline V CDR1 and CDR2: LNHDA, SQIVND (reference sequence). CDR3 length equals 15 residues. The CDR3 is CASSPQLRDVRGQYF. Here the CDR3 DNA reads TGTGCCAGTAGCCCCCAGCTGCGAGACGTACGTGGGCAGTACTTC.

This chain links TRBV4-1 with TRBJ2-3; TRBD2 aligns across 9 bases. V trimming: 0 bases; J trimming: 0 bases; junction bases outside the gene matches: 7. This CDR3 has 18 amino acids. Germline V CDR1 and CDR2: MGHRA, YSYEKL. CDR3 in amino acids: CASSQDKLAGSSTDTQYF. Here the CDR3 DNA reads TGCGCCAGCAGCCAAGACAAACTAGCGGGTTCTAGCACAGATACGCAGTATTTT.

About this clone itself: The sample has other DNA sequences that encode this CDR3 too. The DNA for the CDR3 is TGTGCCAGCAGCTTAGGGGGTGGGACTGAAGCTTTCTTT. This gives the protein CASSLGGGTEAFF. The rearrangement joins TRBV7-3 to TRBJ1-1, with D perhaps matching TRBD1 (5 bases). The V and J ends lost 2 bases and 5 bases respectively, with 9 bases between them. The CDR3 spans 13 residues. Germline CDR1 and CDR2: SGHTA and FQGTGA.

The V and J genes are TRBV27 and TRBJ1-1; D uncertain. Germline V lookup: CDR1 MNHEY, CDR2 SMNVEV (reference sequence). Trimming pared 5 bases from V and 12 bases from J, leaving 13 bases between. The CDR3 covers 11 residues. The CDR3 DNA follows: TGTGCCAGCAGTCCCCCCGTAGGTCCTTTCTTT. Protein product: CASSPPVGPFF.

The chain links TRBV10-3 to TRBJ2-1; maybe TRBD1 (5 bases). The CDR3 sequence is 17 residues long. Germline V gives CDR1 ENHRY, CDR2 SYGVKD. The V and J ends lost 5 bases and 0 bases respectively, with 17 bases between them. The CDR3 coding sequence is TGTGCCATCAGTCGGAATGGGGCCTTGAGCTCCTACAATGAGCAGTTCTTC. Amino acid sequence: CAISRNGALSSYNEQFF.

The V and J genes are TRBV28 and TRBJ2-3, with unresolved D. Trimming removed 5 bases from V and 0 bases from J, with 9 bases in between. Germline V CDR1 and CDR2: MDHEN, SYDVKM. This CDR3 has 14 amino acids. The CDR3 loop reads CASSPSGSTDTQYF. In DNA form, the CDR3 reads TGTGCCAGCAGTCCAAGTGGTAGCACAGATACGCAGTATTTT.

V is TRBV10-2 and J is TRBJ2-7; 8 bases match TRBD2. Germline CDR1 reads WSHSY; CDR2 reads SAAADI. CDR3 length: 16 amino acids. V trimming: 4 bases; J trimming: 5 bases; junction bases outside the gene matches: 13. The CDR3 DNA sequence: TGCGCCAGCAGTGGGACCGTCGGGACTAGTTTCGACGAGCAGTACTTC. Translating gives CASSGTVGTSFDEQYF.

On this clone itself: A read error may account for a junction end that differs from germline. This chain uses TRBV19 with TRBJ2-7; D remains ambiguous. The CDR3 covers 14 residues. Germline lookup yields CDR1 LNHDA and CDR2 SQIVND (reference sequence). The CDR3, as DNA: TGTACCAGTAGTATGGGTCCAGTCTCCTACGAGCAGTACTTC. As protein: CTSSMGPVSYEQYF.

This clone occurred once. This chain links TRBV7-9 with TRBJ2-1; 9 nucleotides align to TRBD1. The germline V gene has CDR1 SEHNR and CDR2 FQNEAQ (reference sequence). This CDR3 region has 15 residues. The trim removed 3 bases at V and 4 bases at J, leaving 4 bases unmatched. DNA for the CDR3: TGTGCCAGCAGCTTTCAGGGACAGGGATACAATGAGCAGTTCTTC. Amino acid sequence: CASSFQGQGYNEQFF.

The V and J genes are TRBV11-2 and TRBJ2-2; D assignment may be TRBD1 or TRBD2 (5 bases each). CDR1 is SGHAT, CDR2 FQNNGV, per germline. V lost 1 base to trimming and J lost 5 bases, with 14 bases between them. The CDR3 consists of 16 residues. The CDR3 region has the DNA TGTGCCAGCAGCTTAGTAGGAGAGGGGTGGACCGGGGAGCTGTTTTTT. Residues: CASSLVGEGWTGELFF.

CDR3 sequence (DNA): TGCGCCAGCAGCTTGGCCCGGCTAGCGGGAGCCTCCTACAATGAGCAGTTCTTC. Amino acid sequence: CASSLARLAGASYNEQFF. The chain links TRBV5-1 to TRBJ2-1; 10 nucleotides line up with TRBD2. Germline assignment: CDR1 SGHRS and CDR2 YFSETQ. V lost 0 bases, J lost 0 bases, and 6 bases stayed unmatched. The CDR3 is made up of 18 amino acids.

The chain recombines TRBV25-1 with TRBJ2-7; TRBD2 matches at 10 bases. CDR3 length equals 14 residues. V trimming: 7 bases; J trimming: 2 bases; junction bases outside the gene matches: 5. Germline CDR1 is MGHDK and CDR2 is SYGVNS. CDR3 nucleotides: TGTGCCAGCACTCCTAGCGGGAGCCCCTACGAGCAGTACTTC. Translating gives CASTPSGSPYEQYF.

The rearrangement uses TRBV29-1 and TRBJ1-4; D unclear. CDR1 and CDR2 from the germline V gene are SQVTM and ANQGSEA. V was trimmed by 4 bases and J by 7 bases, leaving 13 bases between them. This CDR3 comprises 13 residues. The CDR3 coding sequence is TGCAGCGTTGGGCTTTTAATGGGTGAAAAACTGTTTTTT. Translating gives CSVGLLMGEKLFF.

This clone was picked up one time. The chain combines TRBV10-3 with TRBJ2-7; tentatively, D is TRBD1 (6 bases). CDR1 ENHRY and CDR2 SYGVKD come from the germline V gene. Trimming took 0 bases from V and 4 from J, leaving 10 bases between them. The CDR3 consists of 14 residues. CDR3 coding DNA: TGTGCCATCAGTGAGTCGCTGGGGACATACGAGCAGTACTTC. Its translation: CAISESLGTYEQYF.

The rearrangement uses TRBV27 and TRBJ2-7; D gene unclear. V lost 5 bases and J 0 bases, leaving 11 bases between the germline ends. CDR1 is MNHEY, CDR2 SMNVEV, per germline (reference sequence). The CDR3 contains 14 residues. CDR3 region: CASSPMRSSYEQYF. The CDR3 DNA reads TGTGCCAGCAGTCCCATGCGGAGCTCCTACGAGCAGTACTTC.

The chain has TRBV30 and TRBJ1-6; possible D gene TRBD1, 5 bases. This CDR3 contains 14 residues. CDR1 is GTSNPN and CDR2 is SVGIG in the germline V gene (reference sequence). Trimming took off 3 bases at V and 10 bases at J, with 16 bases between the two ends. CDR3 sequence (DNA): TGTGCCTGGAGGGTATGGGGGATTGGATCACCCCTCCACTTT. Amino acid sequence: CAWRVWGIGSPLHF.